Each of the 2 T cell receptor beta chains below was sequenced from the same sample in a study of T cell repertoires in cytomegalovirus infection. One entry per CDR3 protein results from TCRdb running MiXCR on the reads. The repertoire has about 450,000 distinct CDR3 sequences, approximately 31% of them found once; the top ten carry roughly 15%. Sequencing used PBMCs. These receptors originate from a human donor in good health (CMV status not recorded). Some clones in this sample may be carry-over from other donors' samples.

J is TRBJ2-5 and V is TRBV29-1; D unresolved. The CDR3 length is 13 residues. CDR1 SQVTM and CDR2 ANQGSEA come from the germline V gene. V was cut by 4 bases and J by 3 bases, with 12 bases left in between. The CDR3, as DNA: TGCAGCGTTGCCGGTGTAAGGGAAGAGACCCAGTACTTC. This gives the protein CSVAGVREETQYF.

The chain links TRBV27 to TRBJ2-7; D is unclear. Trimming took 2 bases from V and 6 from J, leaving 17 bases between them. Germline V gives CDR1 MNHEY, CDR2 SMNVEV (reference sequence). This CDR3 is 15 amino acids long. CDR3 nucleotides: TGTGCCAGCAGTTTAGCTTCCGGCTCTCCCTTCGAGCAGTACTTC. Translation gives CASSLASGSPFEQYF.